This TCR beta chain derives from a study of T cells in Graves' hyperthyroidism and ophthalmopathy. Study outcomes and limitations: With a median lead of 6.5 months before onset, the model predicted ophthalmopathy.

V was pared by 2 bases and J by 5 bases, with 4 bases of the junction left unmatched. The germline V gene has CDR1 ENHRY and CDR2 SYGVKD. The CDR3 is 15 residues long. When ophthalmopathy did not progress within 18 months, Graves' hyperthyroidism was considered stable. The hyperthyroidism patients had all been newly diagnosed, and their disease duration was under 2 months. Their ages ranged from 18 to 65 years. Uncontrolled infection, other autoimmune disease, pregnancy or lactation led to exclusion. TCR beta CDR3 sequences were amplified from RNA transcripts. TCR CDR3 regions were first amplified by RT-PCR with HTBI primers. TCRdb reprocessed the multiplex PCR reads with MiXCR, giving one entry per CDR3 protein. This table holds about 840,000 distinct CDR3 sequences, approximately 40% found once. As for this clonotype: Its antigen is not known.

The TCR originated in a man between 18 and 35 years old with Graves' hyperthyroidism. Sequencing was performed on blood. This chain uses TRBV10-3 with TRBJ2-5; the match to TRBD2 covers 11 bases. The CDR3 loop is CAISETSGSRETQYF. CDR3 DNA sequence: TGTGCCATCAGTGAGACTAGCGGGAGTCGGGAGACCCAGTACTTC.